The source of this T cell receptor (beta chain) is a study of post-analysis software for immune sequencing data. Turning to the study itself: Relapsing-remitting, secondary progressive and progressive-relapsing courses of multiple sclerosis were included. General study findings and limits: Five or six TRBV segments, TRBV5-6, TRBV5-1 and TRBV20-1 among them, were found more frequent in patients than controls. Versus controls, multiple sclerosis patients showed significantly lower diversity (normalized Chao1). Strong co-clustering by F measure was evident for samples that had been prepared in the same batch.

Note on this clonotype: Its antigen is not known.

Unique-molecular-identifier-tagged TCR beta cDNA libraries were used. Some 500,000 cDNA molecules were recovered from an input of roughly 0.85 to 10 million T cells. TCRdb re-analysed the PCR reads in MiXCR, keeping a single row per CDR3 protein. The table records some 800,000 distinct CDR3 sequences, more than 45% of them present only once. Germline CDR1 MDHEN, CDR2 SYDVKM. Trimming removed 6 bases at V and 4 bases at J, with 18 bases between. CDR3 length: 15 amino acids. The specimen sequenced was blood. The gene calls are TRBV28 and TRBJ1-2; D is undetermined. The sequence was obtained from a girl between 5 and 17 years old with multiple sclerosis. CDR3 nucleotides: TGTGCCAGCAGGGTTACAATGCCCCTAGGCTATGGCTACACCTTC. The encoded protein is CASRVTMPLGYGYTF.